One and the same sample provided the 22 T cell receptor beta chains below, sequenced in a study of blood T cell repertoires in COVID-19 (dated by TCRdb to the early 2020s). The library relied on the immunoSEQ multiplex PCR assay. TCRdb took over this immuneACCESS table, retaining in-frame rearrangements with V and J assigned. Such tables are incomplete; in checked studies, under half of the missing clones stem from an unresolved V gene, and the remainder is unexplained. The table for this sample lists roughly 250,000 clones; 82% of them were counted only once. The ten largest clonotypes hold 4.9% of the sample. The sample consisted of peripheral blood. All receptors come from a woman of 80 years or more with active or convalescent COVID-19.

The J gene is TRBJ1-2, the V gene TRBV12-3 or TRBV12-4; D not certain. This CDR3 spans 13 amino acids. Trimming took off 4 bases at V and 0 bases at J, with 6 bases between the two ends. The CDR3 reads CASSSLTNYGYTF. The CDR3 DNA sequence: TGTGCCAGCAGTTCCTTAACTAACTATGGCTACACCTTC.

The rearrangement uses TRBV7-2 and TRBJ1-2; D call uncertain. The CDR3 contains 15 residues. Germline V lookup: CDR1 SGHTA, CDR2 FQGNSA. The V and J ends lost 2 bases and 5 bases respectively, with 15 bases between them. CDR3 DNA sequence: TGTGCCAGCAGCTTACGGGTCCGGCCTCTGTATGGCTACACCTTC. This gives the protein CASSLRVRPLYGYTF.

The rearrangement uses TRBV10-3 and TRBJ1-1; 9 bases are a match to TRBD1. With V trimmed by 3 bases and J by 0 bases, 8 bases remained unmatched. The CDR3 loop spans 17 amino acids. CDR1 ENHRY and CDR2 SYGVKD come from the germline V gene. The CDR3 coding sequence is TGTGCCATCAGTGACCGGGGAACAGGGGGCCTGAACACTGAAGCTTTCTTT. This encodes CAISDRGTGGLNTEAFF.

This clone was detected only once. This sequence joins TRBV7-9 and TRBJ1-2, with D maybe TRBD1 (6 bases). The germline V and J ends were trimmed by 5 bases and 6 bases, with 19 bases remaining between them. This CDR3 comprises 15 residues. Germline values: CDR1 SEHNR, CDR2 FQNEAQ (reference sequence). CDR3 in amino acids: CASSRDRHERDGYTF. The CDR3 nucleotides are TGTGCCAGCAGCCGAGACAGGCACGAGAGGGATGGCTACACCTTC.

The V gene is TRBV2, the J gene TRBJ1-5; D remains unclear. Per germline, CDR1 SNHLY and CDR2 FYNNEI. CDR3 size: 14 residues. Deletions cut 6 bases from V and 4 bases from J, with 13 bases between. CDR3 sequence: CASSAWGENQPQHF. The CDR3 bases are TGTGCCAGCAGCGCTTGGGGAGAGAATCAGCCCCAGCATTTT.

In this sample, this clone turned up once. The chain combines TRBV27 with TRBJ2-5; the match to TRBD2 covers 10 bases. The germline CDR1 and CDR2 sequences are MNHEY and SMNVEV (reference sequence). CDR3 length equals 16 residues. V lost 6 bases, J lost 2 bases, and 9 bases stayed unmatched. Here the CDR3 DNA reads TGTGCCAGCAGACGCAGAGGACTAGCGGTGCAAGAGACCCAGTACTTC. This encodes CASRRRGLAVQETQYF.

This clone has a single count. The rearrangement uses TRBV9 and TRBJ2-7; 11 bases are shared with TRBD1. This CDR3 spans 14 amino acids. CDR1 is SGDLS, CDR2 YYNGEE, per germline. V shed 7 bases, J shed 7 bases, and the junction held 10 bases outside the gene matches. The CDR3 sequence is CASGVGQGAREQYF. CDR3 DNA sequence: TGTGCCAGCGGGGTTGGACAGGGGGCAAGAGAGCAGTACTTC.

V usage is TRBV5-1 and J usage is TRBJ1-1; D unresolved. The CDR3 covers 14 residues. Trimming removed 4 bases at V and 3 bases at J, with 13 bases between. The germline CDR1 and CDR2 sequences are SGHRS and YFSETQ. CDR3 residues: CASSAAAGYTEAFF. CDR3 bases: TGCGCCAGCAGCGCGGCAGCTGGTTACACTGAAGCTTTCTTT. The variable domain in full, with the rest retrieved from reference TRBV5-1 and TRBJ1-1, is KAGVTQTPRYLIKTRGQQVTLSCSPISGHRSVSWYQQTPGQGLQFLFEYFSETQRNKGNFPGRFSGRQFSNSRSEMNVSTLELGDSALYLCASSAAAGYTEAFFGQGTRLTVV.

CDR3 region: CASSFTTPSYEQYF. The CDR3 DNA reads TGTGCCAGCAGTTTCACGACACCGTCCTACGAGCAGTACTTC. The rearrangement joins TRBV6-6 to TRBJ2-7; no firm D call. Per germline, CDR1 MNHNY and CDR2 SVGAGI (reference sequence). V was cut by 4 bases and J by 1 base, with 11 bases left in between. The CDR3 is made up of 14 amino acids.

The CDR3 sequence is CASSPLNKQGLGTSDNSPLHF. In DNA, the CDR3 is TGTGCCAGCTCACCACTGAACAAACAGGGGCTGGGGACGTCGGATAATTCACCCCTCCACTTT. V usage is TRBV18 and J usage is TRBJ1-6; 7 bases align to TRBD1. The CDR3 is 21 amino acids. The germline gives CDR1 KGHSH, CDR2 LQKENI. Trimming cost V 1 base and J 5 bases; bases outside gene matches: 20.

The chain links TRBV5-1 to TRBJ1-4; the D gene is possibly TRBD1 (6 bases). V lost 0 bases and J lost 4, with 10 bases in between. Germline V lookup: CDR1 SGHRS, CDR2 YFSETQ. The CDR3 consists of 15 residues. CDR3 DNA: TGCGCCAGCAGCTTGGGAGACAGGATTAATGAAAAACTGTTTTTT. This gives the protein CASSLGDRINEKLFF.

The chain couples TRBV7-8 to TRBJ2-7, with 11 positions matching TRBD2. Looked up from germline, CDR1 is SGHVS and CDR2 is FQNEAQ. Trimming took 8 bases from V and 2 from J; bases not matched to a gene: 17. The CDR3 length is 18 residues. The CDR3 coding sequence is TGTGCCAGCCGATCCCATTCCCTAGCGGGAGGCCCGGCCTACGAGCAGTACTTC. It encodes CASRSHSLAGGPAYEQYF. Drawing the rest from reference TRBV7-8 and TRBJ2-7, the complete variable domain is GAGVSQSPRYKVAKRGQDVALRCDPISGHVSLFWYQQALGQGPEFLTYFQNEAQLDKSGLPSDRFFAERPEGSVSTLKIQRTQQEDSAVYLCASRSHSLAGGPAYEQYFGPGTRLTVT.

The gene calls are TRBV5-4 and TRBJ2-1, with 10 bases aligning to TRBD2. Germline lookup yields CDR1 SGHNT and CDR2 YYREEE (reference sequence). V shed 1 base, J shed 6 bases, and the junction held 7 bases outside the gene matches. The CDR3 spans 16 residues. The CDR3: CASSLWASGSANEQFF. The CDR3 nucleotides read TGTGCCAGCAGCTTGTGGGCTAGCGGGAGCGCCAATGAGCAGTTCTTC.

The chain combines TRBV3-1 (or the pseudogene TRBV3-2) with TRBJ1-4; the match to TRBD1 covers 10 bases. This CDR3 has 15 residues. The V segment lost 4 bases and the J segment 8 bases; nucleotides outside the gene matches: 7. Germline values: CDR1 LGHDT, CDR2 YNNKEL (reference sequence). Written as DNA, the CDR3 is TGTGCCAGCAGCCTGGGACAGGGGCGGAGGGAAAAACTGTTTTTT. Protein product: CASSLGQGRREKLFF.

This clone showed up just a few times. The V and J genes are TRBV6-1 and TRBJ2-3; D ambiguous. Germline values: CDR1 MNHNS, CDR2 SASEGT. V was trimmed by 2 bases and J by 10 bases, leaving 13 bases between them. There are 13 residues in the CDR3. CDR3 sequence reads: CASSENGPGSQYF. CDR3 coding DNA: TGTGCCAGCAGTGAAAATGGGCCAGGCTCGCAGTATTTT.

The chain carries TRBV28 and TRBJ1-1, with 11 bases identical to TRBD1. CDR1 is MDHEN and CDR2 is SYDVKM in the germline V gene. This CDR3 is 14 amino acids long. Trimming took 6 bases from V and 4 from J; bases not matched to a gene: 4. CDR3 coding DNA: TGTGCCAGCAGAACCGGGACAGGGGGCACTGAAGCTTTCTTT. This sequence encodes CASRTGTGGTEAFF.

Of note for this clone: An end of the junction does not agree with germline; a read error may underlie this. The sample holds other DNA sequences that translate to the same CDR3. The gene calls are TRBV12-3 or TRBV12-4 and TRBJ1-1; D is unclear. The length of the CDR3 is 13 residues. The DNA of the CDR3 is TGTGCCAGCAGTTTCCGAGTCGACACTGAAGCCTTCTTT. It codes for CASSFRVDTEAFF.

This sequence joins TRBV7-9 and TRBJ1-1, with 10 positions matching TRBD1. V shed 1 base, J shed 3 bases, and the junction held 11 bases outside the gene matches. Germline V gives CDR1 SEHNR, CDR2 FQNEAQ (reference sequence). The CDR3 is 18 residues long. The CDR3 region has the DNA TGTGCCAGCAGCTTAGGCCGGGACAGGGGTCTTAGTTACACTGAAGCTTTCTTT. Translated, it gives CASSLGRDRGLSYTEAFF.

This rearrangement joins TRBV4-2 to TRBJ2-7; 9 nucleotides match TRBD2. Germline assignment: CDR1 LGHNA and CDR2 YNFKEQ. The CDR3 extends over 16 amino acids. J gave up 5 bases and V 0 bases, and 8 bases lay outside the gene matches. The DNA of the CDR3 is TGTGCCAGCAGCCAAGATCGGGCGGGAGGGCCCAACGAGCAGTACTTC. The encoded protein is CASSQDRAGGPNEQYF.

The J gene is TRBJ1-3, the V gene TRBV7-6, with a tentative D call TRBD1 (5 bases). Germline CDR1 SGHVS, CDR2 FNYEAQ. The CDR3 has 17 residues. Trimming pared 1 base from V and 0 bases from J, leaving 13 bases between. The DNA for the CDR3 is TGTGCCAGCAGCTTAGGTGGGGCGTCCACCTCTGGAAACACCATATATTTT. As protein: CASSLGGASTSGNTIYF.

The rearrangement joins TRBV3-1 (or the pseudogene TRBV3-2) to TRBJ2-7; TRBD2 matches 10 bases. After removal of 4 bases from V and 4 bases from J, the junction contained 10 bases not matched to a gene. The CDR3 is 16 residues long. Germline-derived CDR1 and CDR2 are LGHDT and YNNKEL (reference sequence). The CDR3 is CASSPGGLAARYEQYF. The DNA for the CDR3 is TGTGCCAGCAGCCCCGGCGGACTAGCGGCGAGGTACGAGCAGTACTTC.

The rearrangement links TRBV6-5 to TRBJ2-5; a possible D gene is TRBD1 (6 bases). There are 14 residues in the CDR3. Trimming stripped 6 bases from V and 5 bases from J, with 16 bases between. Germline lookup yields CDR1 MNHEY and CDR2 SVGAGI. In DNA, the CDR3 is TGTGCCAGCAGCCCCCCAGGGGCGAGGGAGACCCAGTACTTC. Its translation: CASSPPGARETQYF.